This T cell receptor (beta chain) was sequenced in a study of T cell responses to AZD1222 COVID-19 vaccine. Overall study findings and caveats: At 160-218 and 743-854, vaccine-associated CD4 TCRs were dominant, and they spanned spike. In the spike-specific TCR repertoire, nearly half reportedly target unmutated variant regions.

Concerning this clone: Antigen unknown.

The CDR3 consists of 11 residues. V gave up 5 bases and J gave up 11 bases, with 12 bases separating them. Germline assignment: CDR1 KGHSH and CDR2 LQKENI. Libraries were prepared by immunoSEQ multiplex PCR; TCRdb keeps only in-frame clonotypes and omits some of them. The sample yields roughly 100,000 clones, 82% seen once. The source of this sequence is an adult in good health. J is TRBJ1-2 and V is TRBV18; no clear D. Sequenced material: peripheral blood, taken on day 0 of AZD1222 vaccination. The CDR3 loop reads CASSTQAVYTF. The CDR3 DNA follows: TGTGCCAGCTCAACTCAGGCAGTTTACACCTTC.